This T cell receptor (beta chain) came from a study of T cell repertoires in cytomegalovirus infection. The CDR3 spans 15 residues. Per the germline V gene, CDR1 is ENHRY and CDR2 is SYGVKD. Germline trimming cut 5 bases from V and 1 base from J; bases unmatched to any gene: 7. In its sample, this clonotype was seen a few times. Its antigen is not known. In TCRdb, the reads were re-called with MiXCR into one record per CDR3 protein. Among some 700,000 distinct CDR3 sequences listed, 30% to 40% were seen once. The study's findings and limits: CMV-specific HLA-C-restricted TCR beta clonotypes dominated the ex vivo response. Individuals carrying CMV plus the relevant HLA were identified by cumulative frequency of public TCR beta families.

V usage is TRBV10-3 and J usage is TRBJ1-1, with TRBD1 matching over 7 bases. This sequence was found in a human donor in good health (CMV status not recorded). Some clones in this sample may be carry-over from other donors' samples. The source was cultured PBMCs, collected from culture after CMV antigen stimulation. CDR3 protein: CAISYSGQENTEAFF. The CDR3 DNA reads TGTGCCATCAGTTATTCCGGACAGGAGAACACTGAAGCTTTCTTT.